This T cell receptor beta chain emerged from a study of cytomegalovirus exposure and HLA in healthy donors. In the PCR, 60 Vbeta and 13 Jbeta primers were used. Libraries were prepared by immunoSEQ multiplex PCR; TCRdb keeps only in-frame clonotypes and omits some of them. The sample shows 100,000 to 150,000 clones, roughly 80% of them seen only once. V lost 5 bases to trimming and J lost 3 bases, with 11 bases between them. This CDR3 contains 13 residues. CDR1 and CDR2 from the germline V gene are SGHVS and FQNEAQ. This TCR was recovered from a male donor in good health and CMV-seropositive. The chain couples TRBV7-8 to TRBJ2-7, with D possibly matching TRBD1 (7 bases). Input material: PBMCs. The CDR3 DNA reads TGTGCCAGCAGCGCGGGACAGAGCTACGAGCAGTACTTC. Translation gives CASSAGQSYEQYF.